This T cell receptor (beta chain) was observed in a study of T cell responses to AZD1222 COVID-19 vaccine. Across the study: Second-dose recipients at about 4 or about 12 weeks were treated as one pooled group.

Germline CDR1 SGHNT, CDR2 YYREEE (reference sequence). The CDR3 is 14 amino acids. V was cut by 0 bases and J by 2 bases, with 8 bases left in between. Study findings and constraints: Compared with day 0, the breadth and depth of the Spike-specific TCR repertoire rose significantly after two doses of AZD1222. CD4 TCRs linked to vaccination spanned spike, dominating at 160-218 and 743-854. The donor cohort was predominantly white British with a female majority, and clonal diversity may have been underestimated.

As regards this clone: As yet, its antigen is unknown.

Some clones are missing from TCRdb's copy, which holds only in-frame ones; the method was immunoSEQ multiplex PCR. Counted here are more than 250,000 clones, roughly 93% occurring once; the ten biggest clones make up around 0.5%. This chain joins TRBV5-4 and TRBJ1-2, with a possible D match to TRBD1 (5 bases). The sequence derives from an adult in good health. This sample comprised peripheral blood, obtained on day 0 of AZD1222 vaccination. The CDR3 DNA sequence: TGTGCCAGCAGCTTGGTTCCAGGGAACTATGGCTACACCTTC. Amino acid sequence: CASSLVPGNYGYTF.